The entry below gives a single T cell receptor beta chain sequence along with its context. These data belong to a study of blood T cell repertoires in COVID-19. The length of the CDR3 is 16 residues. V lost 1 base, J lost 4 bases, and 4 bases stayed unmatched. Germline V gives CDR1 SEHNR, CDR2 FQNEAQ (reference sequence). Cohort placement rested on clinical history that participants reported themselves. As processed by the authors: Researchers report that nucleated cell counts were estimated from reference gene primer amplification. The table came from immunoSEQ multiplex PCR; TCRdb's copy has only in-frame clones and leaves some out. The V and J calls and clone size are taken from that table; D and trimming were inferred from the DNA. The sample contains about 300,000 clones, 70% to 90% of which appear only once.

Input material: PBMCs or T cells enriched from blood (not recorded which). V is TRBV7-9 and J is TRBJ2-2, with 9 bases fitting TRBD1. The origin of this receptor is a woman younger than 45 who had recovered from COVID-19. In DNA, the CDR3 is TGTGCCAGCAGCTTAGACAGGGGGCGTATCACCGGGGAGCTGTTTTTT. Encoded protein: CASSLDRGRITGELFF.